There are many counts of the clone carrying this T cell receptor (beta chain). The antigen is unknown. Germline V CDR1 and CDR2: MDHEN, SYDVKM. V was pared by 6 bases and J by 2 bases, with 4 bases of the junction left unmatched. CDR3 length: 14 residues. Via MiXCR, TCRdb re-called the reads, giving one row per CDR3 protein. In the table there are roughly 600,000 distinct CDR3 sequences, roughly a quarter of which are singletons. The data stem from a study of T cell repertoires in cytomegalovirus infection. Study outcomes and limitations: Summed frequency of shared TCR beta families picked out CMV carriers who also had the relevant HLA. The response measured ex vivo was dominated by TCR beta clonotypes (HLA-C-restricted and CMV-specific).

The sequence came from a human donor in good health (CMV status not recorded). Some clones in this sample may be carry-over from other donors' samples. Material for sequencing was CD8+ T cells from PBMCs. This rearrangement joins TRBV28 to TRBJ2-3; TRBD2 matches at 8 bases. CDR3 amino acids: CASRGGGYTDTQYF. DNA of the CDR3: TGTGCCAGCAGAGGCGGGGGGTACACAGATACGCAGTATTTT.